This TCR beta chain was obtained from a study of CD8 T cell repertoires and HIV-1 epitope variants. As regards this clone: Its antigen is unknown.

The junction had 5 bases not matched to a gene; V was cut back by 4 bases and J by 2 bases. The CDR3 has 14 amino acids. The germline V gene encodes CDR1 SGHDT and CDR2 YYEEEE. Method: immunoSEQ multiplex PCR; TCRdb's copy keeps in-frame clones and lacks some. The table includes under 7,000 clones, 60% to 80% detected once. Source material: cultured CD8+ T cells derived from PBMCs. This receptor was identified in a male donor with HIV. The J gene is TRBJ2-7, the V gene TRBV5-6; TRBD1 aligns across 8 bases. Here the CDR3 DNA reads TGTGCCAGCAGCGGGGGACAGGCCCCCTACGAGCAGTACTTC. It yields the protein CASSGGQAPYEQYF.